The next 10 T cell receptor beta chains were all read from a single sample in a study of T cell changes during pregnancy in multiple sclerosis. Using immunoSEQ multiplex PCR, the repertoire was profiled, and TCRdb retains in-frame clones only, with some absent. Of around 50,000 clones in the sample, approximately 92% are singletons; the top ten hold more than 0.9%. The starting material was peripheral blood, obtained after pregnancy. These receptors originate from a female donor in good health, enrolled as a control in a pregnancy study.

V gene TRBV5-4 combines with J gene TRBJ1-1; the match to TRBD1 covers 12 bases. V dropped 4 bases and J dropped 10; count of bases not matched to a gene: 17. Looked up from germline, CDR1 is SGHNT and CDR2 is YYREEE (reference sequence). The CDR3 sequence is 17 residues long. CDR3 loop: CASSPGQGARDWLGAFF. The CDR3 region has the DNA TGTGCCAGCAGCCCGGGACAGGGGGCGCGAGACTGGCTTGGAGCTTTCTTT.

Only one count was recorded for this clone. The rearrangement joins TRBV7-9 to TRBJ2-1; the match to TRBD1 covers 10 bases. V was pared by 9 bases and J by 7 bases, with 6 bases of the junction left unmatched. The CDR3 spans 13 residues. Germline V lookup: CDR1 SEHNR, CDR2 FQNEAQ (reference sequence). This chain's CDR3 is CASRGTGENEQFF. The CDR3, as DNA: TGTGCCAGTCGAGGGACAGGGGAGAATGAGCAGTTCTTC.

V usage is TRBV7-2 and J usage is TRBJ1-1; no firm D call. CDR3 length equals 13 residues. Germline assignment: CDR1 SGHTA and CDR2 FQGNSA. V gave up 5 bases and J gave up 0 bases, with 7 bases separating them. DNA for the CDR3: TGTGCCAGCAGCACCTCAGTGAACACTGAAGCTTTCTTT. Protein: CASSTSVNTEAFF.

The CDR3 sequence is CASSPPLRNYGYTF. The CDR3 coding sequence is TGTGCCAGCTCACCACCGCTCCGGAACTATGGCTACACCTTC. The chain is built from TRBV18 and TRBJ1-2; D is ambiguous. There are 14 residues in the CDR3. From germline, CDR1 is KGHSH and CDR2 LQKENI. V gave up 0 bases and J gave up 2 bases, with 7 bases separating them.

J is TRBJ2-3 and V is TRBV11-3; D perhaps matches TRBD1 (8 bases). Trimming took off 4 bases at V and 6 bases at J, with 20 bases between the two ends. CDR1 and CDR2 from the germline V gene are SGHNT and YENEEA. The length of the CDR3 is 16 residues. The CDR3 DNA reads TGTGCCAGCAGCTCCCGGGGGACAGGACTAGGCGATACGCAGTATTTT. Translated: CASSSRGTGLGDTQYF.

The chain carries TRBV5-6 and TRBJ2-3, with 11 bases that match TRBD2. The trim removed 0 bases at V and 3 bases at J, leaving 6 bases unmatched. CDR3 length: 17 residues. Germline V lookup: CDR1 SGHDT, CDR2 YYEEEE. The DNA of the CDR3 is TGTGCCAGCAGCTTGGTACTAGCGGGAGTAAGTACAGATACGCAGTATTTT. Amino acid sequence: CASSLVLAGVSTDTQYF.

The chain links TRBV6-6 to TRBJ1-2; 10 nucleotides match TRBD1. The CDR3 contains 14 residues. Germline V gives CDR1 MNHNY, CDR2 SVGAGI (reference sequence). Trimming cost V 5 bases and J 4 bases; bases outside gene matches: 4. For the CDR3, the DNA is TGTGCCAGCAGTCCGGGACAGGGGACCTATGGCTACACCTTC. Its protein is CASSPGQGTYGYTF.

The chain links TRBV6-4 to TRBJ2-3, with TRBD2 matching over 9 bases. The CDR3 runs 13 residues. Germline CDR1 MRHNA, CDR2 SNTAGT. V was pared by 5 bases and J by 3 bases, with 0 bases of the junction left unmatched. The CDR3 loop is CASSTSGTDTQYF. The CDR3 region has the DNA TGTGCCAGCAGTACTAGCGGGACAGATACGCAGTATTTT.

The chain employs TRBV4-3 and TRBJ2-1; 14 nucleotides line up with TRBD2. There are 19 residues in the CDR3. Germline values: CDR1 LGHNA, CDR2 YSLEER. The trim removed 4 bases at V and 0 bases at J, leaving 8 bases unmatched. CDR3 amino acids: CASSRSTSGRGNSYNEQFF. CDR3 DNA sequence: TGCGCCAGCAGCCGCTCGACTAGCGGGAGGGGGAACTCCTACAATGAGCAGTTCTTC.

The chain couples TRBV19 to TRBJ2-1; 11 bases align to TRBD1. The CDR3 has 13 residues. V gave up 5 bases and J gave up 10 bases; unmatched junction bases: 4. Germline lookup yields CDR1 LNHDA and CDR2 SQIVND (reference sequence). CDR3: CASSGQGAGEQFF. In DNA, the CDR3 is TGTGCCAGTAGTGGACAGGGGGCGGGCGAGCAGTTCTTC.